This T cell receptor beta chain was recovered during a study of monozygotic twins with inflammatory bowel disease. Germline lookup yields CDR1 SGHVS and CDR2 FQNEAQ. CDR3 size: 16 residues. TCRalpha and TCRbeta cDNA went through two nested PCRs of approximately 16 and 10 cycles. TCRdb processed the 5' RACE reads again and assigns one entry to each CDR3 protein, with no DNA. The sample has 150,000 to 200,000 distinct CDR3 sequences; the top ten hold 6.5% to 9%. The clonotype originates from a human donor with ulcerative colitis or Crohn's disease, or a healthy co-twin of an affected twin (not recorded which). The material sequenced was blood. The rearrangement joins TRBV7-8 to TRBJ2-2; TCRdb's D gene call, TRBD1, goes unchecked for lack of DNA. The CDR3 here is CASSLAVSTATGELFF.